The clone carrying this T cell receptor delta chain has only a few counts. The sample is drawn from a study of gamma-delta T cells after stem cell transplantation. TCRdb redid clone calling on the RT-PCR reads using CATT. This sample has around 1,300 delta-chain clones, with approximately 7.9% found just once. The clonotype comes from a human donor. It is not recorded whose cells these are; they may come from a transplant donor. Sequenced sample: gamma-delta T cells.

Written as DNA, the CDR3 is TGTGCCTGTGACCCCCTAGGCTTGACAGCACAACTCTTCTTT. It codes for CACDPLGLTAQLFF. This chain connects TRDV2 to TRDJ2; D gene unclear. The V end lost 3 bases, the J end lost 2 bases, and 9 bases lay between the germline ends. Germline V CDR1 and CDR2: GEAIGNYY, EKD. The CDR3 loop spans 14 amino acids.